A single sample is the source of the 2 T cell receptor beta chains below, sequenced in a study of blood T cells in healthy people across ages (dated by TCRdb to about 2015). The library was generated by 5' RACE. Sequencing used an Illumina HiSeq 2500. A second PCR of roughly 7 to 12 cycles was run with a J-beta primer mix and a sample-barcoded 5' primer. TCRdb ran its own pipeline on the public reads, namely fastp trimming at Q25 and MiXCR clone calling, and kept in-frame beta chains. Each CDR3 protein appears once, grouped with its most common genes and DNA. The sample profile shows 1.5 million to 2 million distinct CDR3 sequences; roughly 28% of them were found once. The leading ten clones occupy over 7% of the sample. The specimen was blood. Receptor source: a woman aged 25 to 39 in good health.

The V gene is TRBV5-1, the J gene TRBJ2-1; no definite D call. The germline V gene encodes CDR1 SGHRS and CDR2 YFSETQ. This CDR3 has 14 amino acids. Trimming stripped 2 bases from V and 2 bases from J, with 8 bases between. The CDR3 bases are TGCGCCAGCAGCTTTGGTCCAGCCTACAATGAGCAGTTCTTC. Its protein is CASSFGPAYNEQFF.

This clonotype was seen a few times. This sequence joins TRBV28 and TRBJ2-1; tentatively, D is TRBD1 (6 bases). Germline V gene lookup returns CDR1 MDHEN and CDR2 SYDVKM. The CDR3 length is 14 residues. V lost 1 base and J lost 9, with 13 bases in between. CDR3 coding DNA: TGTGCCAGCAGTTTATTAGCAGGGGAGCGTGAGCAGTTCTTC. As protein: CASSLLAGEREQFF.